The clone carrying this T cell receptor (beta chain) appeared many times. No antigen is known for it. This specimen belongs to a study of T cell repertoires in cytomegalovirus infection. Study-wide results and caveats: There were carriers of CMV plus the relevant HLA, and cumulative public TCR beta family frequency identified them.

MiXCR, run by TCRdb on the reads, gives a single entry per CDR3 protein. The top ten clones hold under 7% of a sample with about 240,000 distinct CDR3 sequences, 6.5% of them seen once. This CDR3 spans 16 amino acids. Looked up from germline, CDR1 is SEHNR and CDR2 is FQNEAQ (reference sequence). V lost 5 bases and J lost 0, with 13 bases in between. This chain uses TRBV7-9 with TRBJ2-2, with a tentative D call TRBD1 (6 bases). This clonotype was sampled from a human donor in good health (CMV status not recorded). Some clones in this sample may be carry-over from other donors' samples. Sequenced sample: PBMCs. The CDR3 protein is CASSRRDTANTGELFF. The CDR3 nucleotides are TGTGCCAGCAGCCGCCGGGACACAGCGAACACCGGGGAGCTGTTTTTT.